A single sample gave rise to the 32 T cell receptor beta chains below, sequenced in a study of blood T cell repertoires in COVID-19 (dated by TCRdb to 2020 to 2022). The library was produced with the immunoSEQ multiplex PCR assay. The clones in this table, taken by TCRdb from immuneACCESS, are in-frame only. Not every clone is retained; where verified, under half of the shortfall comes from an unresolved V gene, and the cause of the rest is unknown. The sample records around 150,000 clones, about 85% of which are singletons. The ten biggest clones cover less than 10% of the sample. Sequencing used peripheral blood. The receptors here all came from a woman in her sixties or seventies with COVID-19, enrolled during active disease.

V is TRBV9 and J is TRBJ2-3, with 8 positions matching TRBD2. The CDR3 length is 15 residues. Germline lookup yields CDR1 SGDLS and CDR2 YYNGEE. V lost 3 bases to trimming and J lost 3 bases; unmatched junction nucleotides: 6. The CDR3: CASSAQRERTDTQYF. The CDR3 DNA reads TGTGCCAGCAGCGCTCAGCGGGAGCGAACAGATACGCAGTATTTT. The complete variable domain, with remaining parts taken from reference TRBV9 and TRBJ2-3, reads DSGVTQTPKHLITATGQRVTLRCSPRSGDLSVYWYQQSLDQGLQFLIQYYNGEERAKGNILERFSAQQFPDLHSELNLSSLELGDSALYFCASSAQRERTDTQYFGPGTRLTVL.

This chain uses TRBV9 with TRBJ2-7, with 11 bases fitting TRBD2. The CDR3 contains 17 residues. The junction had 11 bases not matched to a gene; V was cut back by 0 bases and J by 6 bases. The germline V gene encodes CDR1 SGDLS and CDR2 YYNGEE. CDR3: CASSVARLAGGIAEQYF. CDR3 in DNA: TGTGCCAGCAGCGTAGCAAGGTTAGCGGGAGGGATCGCCGAGCAGTACTTC.

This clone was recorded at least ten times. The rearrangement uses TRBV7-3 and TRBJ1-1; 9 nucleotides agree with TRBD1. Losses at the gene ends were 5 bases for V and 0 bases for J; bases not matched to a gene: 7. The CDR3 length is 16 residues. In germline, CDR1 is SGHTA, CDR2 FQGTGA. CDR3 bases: TGTGCCAGCAGCATCGGGACAGGGCAGATGAACACTGAAGCTTTCTTT. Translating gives CASSIGTGQMNTEAFF.

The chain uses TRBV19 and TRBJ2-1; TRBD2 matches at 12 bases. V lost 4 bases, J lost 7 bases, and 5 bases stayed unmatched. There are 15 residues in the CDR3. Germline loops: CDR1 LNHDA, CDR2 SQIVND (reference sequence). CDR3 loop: CASSTPTSGRNEQFF. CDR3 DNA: TGTGCCAGTAGTACCCCGACTAGCGGGAGAAATGAGCAGTTCTTC.

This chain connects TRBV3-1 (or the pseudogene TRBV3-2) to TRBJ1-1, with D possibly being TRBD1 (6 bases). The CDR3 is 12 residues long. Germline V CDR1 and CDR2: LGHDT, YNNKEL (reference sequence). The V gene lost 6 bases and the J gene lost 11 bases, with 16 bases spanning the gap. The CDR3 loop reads CASRALQGRAFF. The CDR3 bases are TGTGCCAGCAGGGCGCTTCAGGGGCGCGCTTTCTTT.

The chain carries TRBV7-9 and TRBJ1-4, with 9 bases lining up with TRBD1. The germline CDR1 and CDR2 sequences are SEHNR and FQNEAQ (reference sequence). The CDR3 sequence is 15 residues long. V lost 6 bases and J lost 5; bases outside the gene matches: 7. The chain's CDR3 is CASSHPGTGNEKLFF. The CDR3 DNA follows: TGTGCCAGCAGTCATCCCGGGACAGGGAATGAAAAACTGTTTTTT.

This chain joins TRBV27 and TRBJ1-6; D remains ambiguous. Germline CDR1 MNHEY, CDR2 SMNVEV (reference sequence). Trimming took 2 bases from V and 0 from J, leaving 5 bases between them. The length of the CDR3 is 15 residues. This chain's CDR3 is CASSLGVSYNSPLHF. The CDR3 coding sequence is TGTGCCAGCAGTTTAGGAGTCTCCTATAATTCACCCCTCCACTTT.

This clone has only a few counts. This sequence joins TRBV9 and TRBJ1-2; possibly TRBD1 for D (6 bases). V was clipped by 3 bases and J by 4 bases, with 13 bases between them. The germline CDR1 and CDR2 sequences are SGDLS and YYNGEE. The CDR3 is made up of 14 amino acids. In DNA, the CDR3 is TGTGCCAGCAGCGAGCGGACAGCTACCTATGGCTACACCTTC. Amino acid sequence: CASSERTATYGYTF.

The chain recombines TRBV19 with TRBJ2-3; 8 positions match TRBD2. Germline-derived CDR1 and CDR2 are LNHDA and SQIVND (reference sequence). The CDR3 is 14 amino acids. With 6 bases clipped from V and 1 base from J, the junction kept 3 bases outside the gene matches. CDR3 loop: CASSAGGGTDTQYF. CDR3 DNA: TGTGCCAGTAGCGCGGGAGGTGGCACAGATACGCAGTATTTT. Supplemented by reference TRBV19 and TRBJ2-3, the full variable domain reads DGGITQSPKYLFRKEGQNVTLSCEQNLNHDAMYWYRQDPGQGLRLIYYSQIVNDFQKGDIAEGYSVSREKKESFPLTVTSAQKNPTAFYLCASSAGGGTDTQYFGPGTRLTVL.

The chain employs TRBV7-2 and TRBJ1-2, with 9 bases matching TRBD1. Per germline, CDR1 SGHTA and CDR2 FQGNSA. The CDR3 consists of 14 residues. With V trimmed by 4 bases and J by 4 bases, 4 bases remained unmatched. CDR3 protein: CASSWGQGFYGYTF. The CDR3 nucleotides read TGTGCCAGCAGCTGGGGACAGGGTTTCTATGGCTACACCTTC.

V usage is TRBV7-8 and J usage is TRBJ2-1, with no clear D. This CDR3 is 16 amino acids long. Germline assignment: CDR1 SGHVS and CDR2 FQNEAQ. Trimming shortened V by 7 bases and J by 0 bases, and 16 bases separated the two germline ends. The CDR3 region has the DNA TGTGCCAGCATCCCTGGGCATCAGAGCTCCTACAATGAGCAGTTCTTC. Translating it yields CASIPGHQSSYNEQFF. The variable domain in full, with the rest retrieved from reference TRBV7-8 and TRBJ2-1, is GAGVSQSPRYKVAKRGQDVALRCDPISGHVSLFWYQQALGQGPEFLTYFQNEAQLDKSGLPSDRFFAERPEGSVSTLKIQRTQQEDSAVYLCASIPGHQSSYNEQFFGPGTRLTVL.

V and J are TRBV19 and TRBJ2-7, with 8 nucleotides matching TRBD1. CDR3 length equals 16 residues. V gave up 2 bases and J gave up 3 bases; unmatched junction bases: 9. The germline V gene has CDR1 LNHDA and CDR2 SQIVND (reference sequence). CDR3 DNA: TGTGCCAGTAGTATAAGGACAGGGACGACCATCTACGAGCAGTACGTC. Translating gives CASSIRTGTTIYEQYV.

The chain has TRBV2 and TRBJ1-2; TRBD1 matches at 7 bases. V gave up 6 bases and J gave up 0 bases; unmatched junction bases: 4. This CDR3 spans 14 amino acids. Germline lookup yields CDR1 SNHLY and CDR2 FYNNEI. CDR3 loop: CASSEDRTNYGYTF. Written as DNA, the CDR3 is TGTGCCAGCAGCGAGGACAGGACTAACTATGGCTACACCTTC.

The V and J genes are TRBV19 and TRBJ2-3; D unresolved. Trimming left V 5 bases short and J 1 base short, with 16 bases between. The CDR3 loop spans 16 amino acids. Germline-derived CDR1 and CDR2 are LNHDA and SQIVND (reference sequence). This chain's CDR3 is CASSPHQRKGTDTQYF. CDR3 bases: TGTGCCAGTAGTCCTCACCAGCGTAAGGGCACAGATACGCAGTATTTT.

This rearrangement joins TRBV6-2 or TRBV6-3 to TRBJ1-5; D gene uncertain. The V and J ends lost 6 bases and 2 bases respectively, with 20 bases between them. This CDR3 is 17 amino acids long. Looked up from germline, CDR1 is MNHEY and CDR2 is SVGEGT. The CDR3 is CASSTEEGGVRNQPQHF. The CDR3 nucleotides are TGTGCCAGCAGCACCGAAGAGGGCGGGGTACGCAATCAGCCCCAGCATTTT.

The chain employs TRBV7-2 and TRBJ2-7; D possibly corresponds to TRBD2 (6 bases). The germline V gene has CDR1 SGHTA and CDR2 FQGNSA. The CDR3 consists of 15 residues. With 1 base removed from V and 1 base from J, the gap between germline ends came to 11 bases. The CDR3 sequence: CASSLGGTLSYEQYF. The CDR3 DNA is TGTGCCAGCAGCTTAGGCGGGACTCTTTCCTACGAGCAGTACTTC.

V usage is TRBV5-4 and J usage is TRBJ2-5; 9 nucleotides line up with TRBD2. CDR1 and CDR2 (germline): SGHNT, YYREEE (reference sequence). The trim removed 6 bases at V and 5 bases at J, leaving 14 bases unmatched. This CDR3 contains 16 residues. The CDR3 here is CASKKELSGGKETQYF. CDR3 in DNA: TGTGCCAGCAAAAAGGAGCTGAGCGGGGGGAAGGAGACCCAGTACTTC.

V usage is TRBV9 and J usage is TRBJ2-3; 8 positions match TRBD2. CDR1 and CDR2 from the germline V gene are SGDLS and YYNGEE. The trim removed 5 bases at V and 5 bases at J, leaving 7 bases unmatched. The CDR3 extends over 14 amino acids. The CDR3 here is CASSPRAGVDTQYF. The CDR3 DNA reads TGTGCCAGCAGTCCGAGAGCGGGAGTAGATACGCAGTATTTT.

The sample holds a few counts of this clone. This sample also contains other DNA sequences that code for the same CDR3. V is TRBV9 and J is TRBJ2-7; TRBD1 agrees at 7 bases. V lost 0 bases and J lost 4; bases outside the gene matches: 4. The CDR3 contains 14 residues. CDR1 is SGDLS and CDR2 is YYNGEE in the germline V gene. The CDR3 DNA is TGTGCCAGCAGCGTAGGGACAGGAAATTACGAGCAGTACTTC. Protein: CASSVGTGNYEQYF.

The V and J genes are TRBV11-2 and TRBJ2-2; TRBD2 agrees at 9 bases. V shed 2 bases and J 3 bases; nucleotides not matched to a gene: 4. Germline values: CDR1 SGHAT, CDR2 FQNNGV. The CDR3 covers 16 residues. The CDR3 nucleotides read TGTGCCAGCAGCTTAAGAACTAGCGGGCACACCGGGGAGCTGTTTTTT. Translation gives CASSLRTSGHTGELFF.

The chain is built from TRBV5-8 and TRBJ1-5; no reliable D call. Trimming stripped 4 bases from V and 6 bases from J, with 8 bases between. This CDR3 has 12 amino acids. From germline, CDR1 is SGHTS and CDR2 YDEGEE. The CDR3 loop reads CASSTRLQPQHF. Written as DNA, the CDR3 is TGTGCCAGCAGCACTCGTCTTCAGCCCCAGCATTTT.

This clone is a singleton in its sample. CDR3 sequence: CASSDLGGEREKLFF. The CDR3 nucleotides are TGTGCCAGCAGTGACCTTGGGGGGGAAAGGGAAAAACTGTTTTTT. J is TRBJ1-4 and V is TRBV6-1; perhaps TRBD1 as D (5 bases). The V and J ends lost 3 bases and 8 bases respectively, with 16 bases between them. CDR3 length equals 15 residues. The germline V gene encodes CDR1 MNHNS and CDR2 SASEGT.

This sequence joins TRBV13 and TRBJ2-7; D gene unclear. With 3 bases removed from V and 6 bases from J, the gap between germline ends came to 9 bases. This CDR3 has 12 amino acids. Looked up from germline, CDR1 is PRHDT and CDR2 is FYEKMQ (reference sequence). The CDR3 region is CASSFRLSEQYF. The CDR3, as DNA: TGTGCCAGCAGCTTCCGACTTAGCGAGCAGTACTTC.

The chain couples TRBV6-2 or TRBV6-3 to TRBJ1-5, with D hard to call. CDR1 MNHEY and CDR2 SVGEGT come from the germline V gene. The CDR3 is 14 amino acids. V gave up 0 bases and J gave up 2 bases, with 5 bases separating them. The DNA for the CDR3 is TGTGCCAGCAGTTACTCCGAGGGCAATCAGCCCCAGCATTTT. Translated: CASSYSEGNQPQHF.

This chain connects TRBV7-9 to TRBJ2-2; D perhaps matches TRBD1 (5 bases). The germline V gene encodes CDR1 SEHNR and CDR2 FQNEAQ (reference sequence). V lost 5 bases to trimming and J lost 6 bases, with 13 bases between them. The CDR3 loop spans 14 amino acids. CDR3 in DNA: TGTGCCAGCAGCGATGGGGCCGCAGCCGGGGAGCTGTTTTTT. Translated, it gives CASSDGAAAGELFF.

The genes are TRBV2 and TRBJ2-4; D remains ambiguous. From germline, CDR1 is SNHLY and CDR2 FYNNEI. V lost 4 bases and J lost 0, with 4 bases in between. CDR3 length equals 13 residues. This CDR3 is CASSVLAKNIQYF. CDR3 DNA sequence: TGTGCCAGCAGTGTCTTAGCCAAAAACATTCAGTACTTC. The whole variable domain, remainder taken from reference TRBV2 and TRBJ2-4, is EPEVTQTPSHQVTQMGQEVILRCVPISNHLYFYWYRQILGQKVEFLVSFYNNEISEKSEIFDDQFSVERPDGSNFTLKIRSTKLEDSAMYFCASSVLAKNIQYFGAGTRLSVL.

The CDR3 region has the DNA TGTGCCAGCAGACAGGGGAATGAGCAGTTCTTC. Amino acid sequence: CASRQGNEQFF. V usage is TRBV6-5 and J usage is TRBJ2-1, with 7 bases aligning to TRBD1. CDR3 length: 11 amino acids. The V segment lost 6 bases and the J segment 7 bases; nucleotides outside the gene matches: 0. Germline assignment: CDR1 MNHEY and CDR2 SVGAGI.

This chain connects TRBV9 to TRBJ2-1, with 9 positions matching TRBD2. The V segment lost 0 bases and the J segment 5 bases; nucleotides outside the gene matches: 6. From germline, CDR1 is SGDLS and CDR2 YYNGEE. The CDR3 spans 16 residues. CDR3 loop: CASSVASSGANNEQFF. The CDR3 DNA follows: TGTGCCAGCAGCGTAGCTTCTAGCGGGGCTAACAATGAGCAGTTCTTC.

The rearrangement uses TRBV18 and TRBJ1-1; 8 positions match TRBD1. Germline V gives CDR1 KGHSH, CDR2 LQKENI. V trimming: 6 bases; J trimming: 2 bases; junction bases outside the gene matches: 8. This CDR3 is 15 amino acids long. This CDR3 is CASSKDRGLNTEAFF. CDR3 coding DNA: TGTGCCAGCTCGAAAGACAGGGGTCTCAACACTGAAGCTTTCTTT.

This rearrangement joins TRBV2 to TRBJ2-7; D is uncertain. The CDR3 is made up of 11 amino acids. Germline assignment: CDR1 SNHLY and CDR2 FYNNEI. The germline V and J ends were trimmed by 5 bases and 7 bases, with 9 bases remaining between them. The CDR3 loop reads CASSIITEQYV. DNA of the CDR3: TGTGCCAGCAGTATAATTACAGAGCAGTACGTC.

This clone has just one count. CDR3: CASSSFRGSTGELFF. CDR3 nucleotides: TGTGCCAGCAGCTCGTTCAGGGGTAGTACCGGGGAGCTGTTTTTT. This chain joins TRBV7-3 and TRBJ2-2, with D tentatively TRBD1 (6 bases). The CDR3 runs 15 residues. Germline loops: CDR1 SGHTA, CDR2 FQGTGA. The V end was cut by 4 bases, the J end by 5 bases, with 14 bases between.

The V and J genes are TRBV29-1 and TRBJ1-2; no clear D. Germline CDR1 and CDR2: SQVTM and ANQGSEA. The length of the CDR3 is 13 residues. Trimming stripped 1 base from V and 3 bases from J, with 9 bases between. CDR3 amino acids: CSVEGLTYYGYTF. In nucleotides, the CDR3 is TGCAGCGTTGAAGGCTTGACATACTATGGCTACACCTTC.